This is a list of T cell receptor beta chains from one sample in a study of blood T cells in healthy people across ages. TCRdb independently ran MiXCR on the 5' RACE reads; one entry per CDR3 protein. Of just over 1 million distinct CDR3 sequences in the sample, more than 35% were seen once. Input material: blood. The receptors were gathered from a woman between 55 and 75 years old in good health. The conserved cysteine and the conserved F or W are not part of the CDR3 here. Size tells how often a clone was seen (once, few, many) or the class of an expanded clone, and some rows leave it out.

cdr3_aa,clone_size,j_call,v_call
SARLAVSTDTQY,-,TRBJ2-3,TRBV20-1
ASSLQGDTQY,many,TRBJ2-3,TRBV7-3
ASGRDVTDTQY,-,TRBJ2-3,TRBV2
SASPSDRLTNEKLF,-,TRBJ1-4,TRBV20-1
SASRAGVPTYEQY,-,TRBJ2-7,TRBV20-1
ASSLSMGAPYEQY,few,TRBJ2-7,TRBV27
SALRTDNTGELF,-,TRBJ2-2,TRBV29-1
SARGLGSEQY,few,TRBJ2-7,TRBV20-1
ASSVAPGLMNTEAF,few,TRBJ1-1,TRBV9
ASRGDVYEQY,-,-,TRBV2
ASRPPGQGLETQY,-,TRBJ2-5,TRBV6-6
ASHGTRSTDTQY,few,TRBJ2-3,TRBV6-1
ASSQVVPQEQF,-,TRBJ2-1,TRBV4-1
ASGLPGPADTQY,few,TRBJ2-3,TRBV12-5
ASSKVGAPANTGELF,-,TRBJ2-2,TRBV21-1
ASQQGRGGRIYGYT,-,TRBJ1-2,TRBV7-2
ASSLDTSGRGNNEQF,once,TRBJ2-1,TRBV7-2
ASSPRGGFLETQY,-,TRBJ2-5,TRBV27
ASSEPFGTGSQTQY,-,TRBJ2-5,TRBV6-1